The entry below describes one TCR beta chain. The data stem from a study of T cell responses to AZD1222 COVID-19 vaccine. The CDR3 sequence is 12 residues long. The V end lost 5 bases, the J end lost 0 bases, and 4 bases lay between the germline ends. Germline CDR1 is SQVTM and CDR2 is ANQGSEA. Sequenced by immunoSEQ multiplex PCR; TCRdb stores in-frame clones only, minus some. Of fewer than 200,000 clones in the sample, 70% to 90% were seen once. The clonotype originates from an adult who received the MenACWY meningococcal vaccine as a control. The chain recombines TRBV29-1 with TRBJ1-4; no reliable D call. The sequenced sample was peripheral blood, obtained 28 days after the second dose of the MenACWY control vaccine. CDR3 nucleotide sequence: TGCAGCGTTTTAGCAACTAATGAAAAACTGTTTTTT. Translation: CSVLATNEKLFF.